The 8 T cell receptor beta chains below come from one sample, sequenced in a study of blood T cells in healthy people across ages. A second 7 to 11 cycle PCR used barcoded and J-beta primers. TCRdb passed the 5' RACE reads through MiXCR, listing each CDR3 protein once. The data show roughly 1 million distinct CDR3 sequences, with under 30% seen just once and about 0.72% held by the top ten. The same specimen was also included in a second study, on T cells of mothers and their children.

The material sequenced was blood. The origin of the receptors is a girl aged 2-10 years in good health.

The V and J genes are TRBV5-1 and TRBJ1-2, with 11 nucleotides matching TRBD1. This CDR3 has 15 amino acids. V gave up 2 bases and J gave up 3 bases; unmatched junction bases: 3. Germline loops: CDR1 SGHRS, CDR2 YFSETQ. The CDR3 sequence: CASSLGTGGDYGYTF. The DNA for the CDR3 is TGCGCCAGCAGCTTAGGGACAGGGGGAGACTATGGCTACACCTTC.

This chain uses TRBV12-3 or TRBV12-4 with TRBJ2-7; D gene unclear. The CDR3 is made up of 11 amino acids. Trimming removed 8 bases at V and 3 bases at J, with 8 bases between. As DNA, the CDR3 is TGTGCCAGCCTTATAGACTACGAGCAGTACTTC. This codes for CASLIDYEQYF.

This chain uses TRBV6-1 with TRBJ2-5; D is unclear. This CDR3 contains 14 residues. Germline assignment: CDR1 MNHNS and CDR2 SASEGT. Trimming stripped 0 bases from V and 1 base from J, with 6 bases between. The DNA of the CDR3 is TGTGCCAGCAGTGAAGCTTACAGCCAAGAGACCCAGTACTTC. This gives the protein CASSEAYSQETQYF.

This clonotype was seen a handful of times. V and J are TRBV5-6 and TRBJ1-2; D might be TRBD1 (6 bases). There are 16 residues in the CDR3. V was pared by 4 bases and J by 2 bases, with 18 bases between. Germline lookup yields CDR1 SGHDT and CDR2 YYEEEE. The CDR3 DNA is TGTGCCAGCAGCCGGAACAGGGAGACCACCAACTATGGCTACACCTTC. It codes for CASSRNRETTNYGYTF.

The V and J genes are TRBV9 and TRBJ1-3; weak D call: TRBD1 (5 bases). This CDR3 region has 16 residues. Germline CDR1 reads SGDLS; CDR2 reads YYNGEE. The V gene lost 4 bases and the J gene lost 4 bases, with 18 bases spanning the gap. CDR3 DNA: TGTGCCAGCAGCTTGAATAGAGACAGCCAAGGAAACACCATATATTTT. Encoded protein: CASSLNRDSQGNTIYF.

There are a few counts of this clonotype. V usage is TRBV20-1 and J usage is TRBJ1-2, with unresolved D. Trimming took off 0 bases at V and 0 bases at J, with 11 bases between the two ends. This CDR3 contains 15 residues. In germline, CDR1 is DFQATT, CDR2 SNEGSKA (reference sequence). CDR3 sequence (DNA): TGCAGTGCTAGAGATACCCAATCAGCTAACTATGGCTACACCTTC. Translation: CSARDTQSANYGYTF.

This clonotype came up a few times. The rearrangement links TRBV10-3 to TRBJ1-2; unclear D gene. CDR3 length: 11 amino acids. The ends were cut back, 11 bases at V and 0 bases at J, with 7 bases in the middle. Germline CDR1 is ENHRY and CDR2 is SYGVKD. CDR3: CASQTNYGYTF. The DNA of the CDR3 is TGTGCCTCACAGACTAACTATGGCTACACCTTC.

This clonotype occurred a few times. The rearrangement joins TRBV4-3 to TRBJ2-5; 11 nucleotides agree with TRBD2. The CDR3 spans 15 residues. J lost 9 bases, V lost 0 bases, and 6 bases had no gene match. Germline CDR1 and CDR2: LGHNA and YSLEER. In nucleotides, the CDR3 is TGCGCCAGCAGCCAAGATCGTAATAGCGGGGGGGCCCAGTACTTC. Amino acids: CASSQDRNSGGAQYF.